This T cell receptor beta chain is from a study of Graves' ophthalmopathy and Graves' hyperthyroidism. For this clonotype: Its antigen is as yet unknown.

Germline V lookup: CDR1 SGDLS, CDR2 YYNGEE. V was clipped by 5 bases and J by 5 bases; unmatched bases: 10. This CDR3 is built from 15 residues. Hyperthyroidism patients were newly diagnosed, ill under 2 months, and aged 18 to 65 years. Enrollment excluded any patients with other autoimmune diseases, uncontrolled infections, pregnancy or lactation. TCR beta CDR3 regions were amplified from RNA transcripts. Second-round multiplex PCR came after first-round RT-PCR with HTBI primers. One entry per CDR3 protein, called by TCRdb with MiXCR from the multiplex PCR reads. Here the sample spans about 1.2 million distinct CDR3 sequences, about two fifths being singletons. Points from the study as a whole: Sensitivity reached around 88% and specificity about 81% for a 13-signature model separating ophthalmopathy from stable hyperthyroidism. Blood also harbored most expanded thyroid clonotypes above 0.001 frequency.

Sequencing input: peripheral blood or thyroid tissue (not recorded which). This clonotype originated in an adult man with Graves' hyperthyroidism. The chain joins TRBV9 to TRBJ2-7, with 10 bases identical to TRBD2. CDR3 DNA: TGTGCCAGCAGTGAAGGGGCTAGCGGGAGCAACGAGCAGTACTTC. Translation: CASSEGASGSNEQYF. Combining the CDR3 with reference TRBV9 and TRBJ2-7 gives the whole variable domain DSGVTQTPKHLITATGQRVTLRCSPRSGDLSVYWYQQSLDQGLQFLIQYYNGEERAKGNILERFSAQQFPDLHSELNLSSLELGDSALYFCASSEGASGSNEQYFGPGTRLTVT.